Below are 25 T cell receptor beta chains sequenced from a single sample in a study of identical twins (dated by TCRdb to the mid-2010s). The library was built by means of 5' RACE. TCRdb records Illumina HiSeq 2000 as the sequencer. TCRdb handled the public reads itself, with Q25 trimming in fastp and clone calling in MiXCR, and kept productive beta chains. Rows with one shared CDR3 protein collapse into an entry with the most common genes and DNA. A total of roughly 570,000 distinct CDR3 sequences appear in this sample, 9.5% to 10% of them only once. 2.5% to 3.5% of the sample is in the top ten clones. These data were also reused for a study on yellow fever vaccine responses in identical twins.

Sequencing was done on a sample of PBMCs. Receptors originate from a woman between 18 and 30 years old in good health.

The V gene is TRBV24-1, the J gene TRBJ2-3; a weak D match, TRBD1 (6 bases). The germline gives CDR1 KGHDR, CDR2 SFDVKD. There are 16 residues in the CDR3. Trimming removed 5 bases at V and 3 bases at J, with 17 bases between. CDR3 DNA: TGTGCCACCAGTGCCTCAGGGGCGTTTGAGACAGATACGCAGTATTTT. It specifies CATSASGAFETDTQYF.

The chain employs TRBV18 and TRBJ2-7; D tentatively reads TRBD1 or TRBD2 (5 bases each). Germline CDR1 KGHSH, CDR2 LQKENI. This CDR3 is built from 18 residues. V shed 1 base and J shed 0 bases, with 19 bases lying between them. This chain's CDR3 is CASSPLGSSGASSYEQYF. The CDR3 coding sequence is TGTGCCAGCTCACCACTGGGTTCATCCGGGGCAAGCTCCTACGAGCAGTACTTC.

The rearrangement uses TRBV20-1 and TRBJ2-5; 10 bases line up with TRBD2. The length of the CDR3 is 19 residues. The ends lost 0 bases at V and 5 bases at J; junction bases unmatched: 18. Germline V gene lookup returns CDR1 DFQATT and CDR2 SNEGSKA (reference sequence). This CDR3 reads CSARDVFRLAGDREETQYF. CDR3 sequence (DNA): TGCAGTGCTAGAGATGTTTTTCGGCTAGCGGGAGATCGGGAGGAGACCCAGTACTTC.

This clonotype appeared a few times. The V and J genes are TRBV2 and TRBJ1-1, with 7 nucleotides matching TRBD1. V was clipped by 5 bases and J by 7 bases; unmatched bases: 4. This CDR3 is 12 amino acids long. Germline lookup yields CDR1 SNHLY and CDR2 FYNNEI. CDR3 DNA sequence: TGTGCCAGCAGTTTGGACAGGATTGAAGCTTTCTTT. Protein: CASSLDRIEAFF.

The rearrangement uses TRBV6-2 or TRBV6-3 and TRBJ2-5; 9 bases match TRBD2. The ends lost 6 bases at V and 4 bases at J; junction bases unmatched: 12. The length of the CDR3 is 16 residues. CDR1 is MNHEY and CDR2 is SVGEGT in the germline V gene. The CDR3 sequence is CASRNPKAGGGETQYF. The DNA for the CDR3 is TGTGCCAGCAGAAACCCTAAAGCGGGAGGTGGAGAGACCCAGTACTTC.

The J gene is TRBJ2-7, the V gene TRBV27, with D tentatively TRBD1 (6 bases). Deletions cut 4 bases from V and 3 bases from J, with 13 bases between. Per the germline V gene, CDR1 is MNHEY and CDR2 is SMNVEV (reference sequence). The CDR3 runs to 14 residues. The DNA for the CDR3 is TGTGCCAGCAGTTACAGGGTCCCTGGCTACGAGCAGTACTTC. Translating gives CASSYRVPGYEQYF.

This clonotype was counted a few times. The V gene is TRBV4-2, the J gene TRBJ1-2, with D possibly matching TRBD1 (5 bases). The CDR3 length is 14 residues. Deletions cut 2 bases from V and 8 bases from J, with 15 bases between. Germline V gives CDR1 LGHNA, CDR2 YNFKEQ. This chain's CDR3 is CASSQYSQGKGYTF. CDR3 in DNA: TGTGCCAGCAGCCAATATTCCCAGGGAAAAGGCTACACCTTC.

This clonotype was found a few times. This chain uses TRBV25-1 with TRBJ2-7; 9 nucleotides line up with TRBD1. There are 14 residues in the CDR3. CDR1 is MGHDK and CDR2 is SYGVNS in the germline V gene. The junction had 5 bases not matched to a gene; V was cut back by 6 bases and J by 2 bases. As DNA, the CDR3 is TGTGCCAGCAGGGCACAGGGGGCTCCCTACGAGCAGTACTTC. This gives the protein CASRAQGAPYEQYF.

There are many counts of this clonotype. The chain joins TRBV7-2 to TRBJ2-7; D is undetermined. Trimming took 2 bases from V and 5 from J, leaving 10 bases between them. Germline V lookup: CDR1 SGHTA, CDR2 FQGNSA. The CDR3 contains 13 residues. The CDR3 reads CASSLTGGDEQYF. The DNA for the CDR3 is TGTGCCAGCAGCTTAACCGGTGGGGACGAGCAGTACTTC.

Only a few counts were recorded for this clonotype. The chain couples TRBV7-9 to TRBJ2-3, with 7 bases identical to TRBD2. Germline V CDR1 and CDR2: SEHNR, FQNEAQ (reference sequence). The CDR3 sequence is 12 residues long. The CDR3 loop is CESRGRTDTQYF. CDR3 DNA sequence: TGTGAGTCGCGCGGGAGAACAGATACGCAGTATTTT.

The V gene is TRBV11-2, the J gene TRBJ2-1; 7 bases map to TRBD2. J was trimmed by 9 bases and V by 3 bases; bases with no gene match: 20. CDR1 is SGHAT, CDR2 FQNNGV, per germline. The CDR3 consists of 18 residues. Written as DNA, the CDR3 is TGTGCCAGCAGCTTCTTATCTTTAGCGGGCACGCTTCTGGGTGAGCAGTTCTTC. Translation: CASSFLSLAGTLLGEQFF.

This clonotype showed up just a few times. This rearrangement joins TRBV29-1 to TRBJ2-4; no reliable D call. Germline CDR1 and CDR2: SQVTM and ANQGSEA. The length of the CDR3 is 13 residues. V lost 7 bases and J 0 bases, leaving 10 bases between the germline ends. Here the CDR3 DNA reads TGCAGCGGGAAGACAACAGCCAAAAACATTCAGTACTTC. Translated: CSGKTTAKNIQYF. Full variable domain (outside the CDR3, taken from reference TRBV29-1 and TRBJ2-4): SAVISQKPSRDICQRGTSLTIQCQVDSQVTMMFWYRQQPGQSLTLIATANQGSEATYESGFVIDKFPISRPNLTFSTLTVSNMSPEDSSIYLCSGKTTAKNIQYFGAGTRLSVL.

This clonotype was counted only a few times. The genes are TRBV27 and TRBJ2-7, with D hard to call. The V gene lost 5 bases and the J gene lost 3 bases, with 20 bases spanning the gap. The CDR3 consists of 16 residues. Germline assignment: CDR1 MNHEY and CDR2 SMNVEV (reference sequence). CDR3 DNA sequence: TGTGCCAGCAGTCCCCTCGGCTTATACTCCTTCTACGAGCAGTACTTC. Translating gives CASSPLGLYSFYEQYF.

This CDR3 is CASSPRGSVYEQYF. CDR3 in DNA: TGTGCCAGCAGCCCTCGGGGTTCGGTCTACGAGCAGTACTTC. V usage is TRBV27 and J usage is TRBJ2-7; D might be TRBD2 (5 bases). The V and J ends lost 6 bases and 3 bases respectively, with 15 bases between them. The CDR3 is 14 residues long. Germline-derived CDR1 and CDR2 are MNHEY and SMNVEV (reference sequence).

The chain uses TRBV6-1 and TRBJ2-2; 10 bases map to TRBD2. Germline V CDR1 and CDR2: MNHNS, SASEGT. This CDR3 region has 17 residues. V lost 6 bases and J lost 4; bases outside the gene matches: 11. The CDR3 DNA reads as TGTGCCAGCAGCCCCGATTTAGCGGGGGGCGTCACCGGGGAGCTGTTTTTT. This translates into CASSPDLAGGVTGELFF.

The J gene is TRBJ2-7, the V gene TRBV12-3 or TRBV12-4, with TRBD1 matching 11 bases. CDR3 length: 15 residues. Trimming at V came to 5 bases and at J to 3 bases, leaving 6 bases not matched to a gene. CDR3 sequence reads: CASSLTGTGGYEQYF. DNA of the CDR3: TGTGCCAGCAGTCTTACCGGGACAGGGGGCTACGAGCAGTACTTC.

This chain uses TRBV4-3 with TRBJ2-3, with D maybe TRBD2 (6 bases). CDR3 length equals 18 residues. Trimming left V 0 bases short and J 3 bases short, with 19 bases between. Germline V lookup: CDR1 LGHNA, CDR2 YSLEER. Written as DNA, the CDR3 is TGCGCCAGCAGCCAAGACAAAATAGGGACTCCCGGGACAGATACGCAGTATTTT. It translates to CASSQDKIGTPGTDTQYF.

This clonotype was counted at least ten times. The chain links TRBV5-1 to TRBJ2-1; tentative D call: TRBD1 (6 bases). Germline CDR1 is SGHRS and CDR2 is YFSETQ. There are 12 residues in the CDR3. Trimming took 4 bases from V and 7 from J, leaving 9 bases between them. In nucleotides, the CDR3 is TGCGCCAGCAGCCTACAGGGAAATGAGCAGTTCTTC. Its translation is CASSLQGNEQFF.

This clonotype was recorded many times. The DNA for the CDR3 is TGTGCCAGCAGCTCGGGACAGGGAAGAGGGAAACTGTTTTTT. Translated: CASSSGQGRGKLFF. The chain carries TRBV7-8 and TRBJ1-4, with 9 bases that match TRBD1. Germline CDR1 SGHVS, CDR2 FQNEAQ. CDR3 length: 14 amino acids. The ends lost 4 bases at V and 11 bases at J; junction bases unmatched: 8.

The CDR3 reads CASSPGAGGLAWSQYF. As DNA, the CDR3 is TGTGCCAGCTCACCGGGAGCGGGGGGACTCGCGTGGTCGCAGTATTTT. V and J are TRBV18 and TRBJ2-3; 9 positions agree with TRBD2. Germline assignment: CDR1 KGHSH and CDR2 LQKENI. The trim removed 3 bases at V and 10 bases at J, leaving 14 bases unmatched. CDR3 length equals 16 residues.

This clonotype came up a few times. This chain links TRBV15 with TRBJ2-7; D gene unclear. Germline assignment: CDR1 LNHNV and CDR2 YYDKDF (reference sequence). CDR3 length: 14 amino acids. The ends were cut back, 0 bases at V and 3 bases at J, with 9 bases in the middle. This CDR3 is CATSRDQASYEQYF. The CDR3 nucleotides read TGTGCCACCAGCAGAGATCAGGCTAGCTACGAGCAGTACTTC.

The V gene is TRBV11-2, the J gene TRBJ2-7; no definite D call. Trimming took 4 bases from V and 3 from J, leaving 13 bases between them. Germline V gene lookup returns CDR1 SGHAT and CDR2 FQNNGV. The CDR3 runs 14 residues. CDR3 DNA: TGTGCCAGCAGCTCCGCAGACGGACGCTACGAGCAGTACTTC. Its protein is CASSSADGRYEQYF.

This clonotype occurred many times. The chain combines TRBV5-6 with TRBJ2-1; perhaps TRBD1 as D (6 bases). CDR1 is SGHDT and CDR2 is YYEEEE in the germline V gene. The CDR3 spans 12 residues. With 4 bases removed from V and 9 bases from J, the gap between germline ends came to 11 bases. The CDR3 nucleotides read TGTGCCAGCAGCCCGACAGGTCGTGAGCAGTTCTTC. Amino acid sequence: CASSPTGREQFF.

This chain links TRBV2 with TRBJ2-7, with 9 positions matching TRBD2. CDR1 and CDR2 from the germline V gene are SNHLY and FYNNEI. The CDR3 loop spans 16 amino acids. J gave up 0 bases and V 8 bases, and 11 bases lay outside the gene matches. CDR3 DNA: TGTGCCAGCGGGGGCAGGCTAGCGGGACCCTCCTACGAGCAGTACTTC. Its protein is CASGGRLAGPSYEQYF. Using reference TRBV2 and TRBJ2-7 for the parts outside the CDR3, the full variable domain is EPEVTQTPSHQVTQMGQEVILRCVPISNHLYFYWYRQILGQKVEFLVSFYNNEISEKSEIFDDQFSVERPDGSNFTLKIRSTKLEDSAMYFCASGGRLAGPSYEQYFGPGTRLTVT.

This chain's CDR3 is CATSESRGSGGQGIQYF. The DNA of the CDR3 is TGTGCCACCAGTGAGTCGCGGGGTAGCGGCGGCCAGGGCATTCAGTACTTC. This chain joins TRBV24-1 and TRBJ2-4; TRBD2 might be the D (6 bases). Germline assignment: CDR1 KGHDR and CDR2 SFDVKD. V was trimmed by 4 bases and J by 9 bases, leaving 24 bases between them. CDR3 length equals 17 residues.